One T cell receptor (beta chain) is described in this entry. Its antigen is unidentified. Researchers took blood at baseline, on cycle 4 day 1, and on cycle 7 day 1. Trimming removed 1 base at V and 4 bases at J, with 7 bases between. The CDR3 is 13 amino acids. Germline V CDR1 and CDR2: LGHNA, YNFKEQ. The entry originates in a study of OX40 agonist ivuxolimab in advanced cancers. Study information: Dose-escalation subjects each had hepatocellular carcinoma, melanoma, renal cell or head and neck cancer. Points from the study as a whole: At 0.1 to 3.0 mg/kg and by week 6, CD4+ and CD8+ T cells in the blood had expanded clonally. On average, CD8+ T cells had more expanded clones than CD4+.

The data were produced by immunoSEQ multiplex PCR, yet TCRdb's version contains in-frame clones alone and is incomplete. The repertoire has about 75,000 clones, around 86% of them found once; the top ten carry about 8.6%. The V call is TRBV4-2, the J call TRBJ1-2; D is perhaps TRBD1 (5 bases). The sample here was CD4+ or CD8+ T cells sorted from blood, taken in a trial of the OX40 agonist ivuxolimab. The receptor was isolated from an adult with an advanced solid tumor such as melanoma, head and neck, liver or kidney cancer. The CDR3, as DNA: TGTGCCAGCAGCCAAGGACAGACCTATGGCTACACCTTC. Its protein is CASSQGQTYGYTF.